This T cell receptor beta chain was observed in a study of immune characterization of retroperitoneal liposarcoma (dated by TCRdb to between 2018 and 2020). Library preparation used PCR. For sequencing, a NextSeq 500 was employed. The public reads were run again by TCRdb, first through fastp at Q25 and then through MiXCR, and only productive beta chains were kept. Every CDR3 protein is listed once, alongside the most common genes and DNA of its rows. Counted in this sample were about 10,000 distinct CDR3 sequences; more than 25% of them appeared once. The ten largest clonotypes hold roughly a fifth of the sample. As concerns this clonotype: Its antigen has not been determined. A junction boundary mismatches the germline segment, possibly from a read error.

From the cysteine through the phenylalanine, the CDR3 covers 13 amino acids. The read is trimmed to its CDR3 DNA, 39 bases read in frame from base 1. The sequenced material came from blood. The receptor was isolated from a male donor with retroperitoneal liposarcoma. The chain uses TRBV12-3 or TRBV12-4 and TRBJ2-1, with 7 central nucleotides matching TRBD2. The CDR3 reads CASTPGGGETPYF. At the DNA level, the sequence is TGTGCCAGCACCCCGGGGGGAGGAGAGACCCCGTACTTC.